Listed here is a single T cell receptor beta chain. Its antigen is not known. The data belong to a study of shared clonotypes between healthy human individuals. Study-wide background: There were three CD4 naive, three CD4 memory, two CD8 naive and one CD8 memory plates per donor.

Study conclusions and caveats: Lower generation probabilities were found for non-shared clonotypes than for those shared by all four donors. Generally, naive subsets (rather than memory subsets) showed larger estimated richness.

Germline V CDR1 and CDR2: GTSNPN, SVGIG (reference sequence). Between the trimmed V and J ends, which lost 2 bases and 2 bases, there was a span of 8 bases. The CDR3 is 13 residues long. Method: immunoSEQ multiplex PCR; TCRdb's copy keeps in-frame clones and lacks some. Counted here are over a million clones, roughly 98% occurring once; the ten biggest clones make up about 0.42%. Material: naive CD4+ T cells sorted from blood. Subset of the sample: CD45RA+ positively selected. This receptor was obtained from a man aged 25-40 years in good health. The chain has TRBV30 and TRBJ2-3; the D is unclear. CDR3 loop: CAWSMANTDTQYF. Written as DNA, the CDR3 is TGTGCCTGGAGTATGGCAAACACAGATACGCAGTATTTT. Complete variable domain (other parts from reference TRBV30 and TRBJ2-3): SQTIHQWPATLVQPVGSPLSLECTVEGTSNPNLYWYRQAAGRGLQLLFYSVGIGQISSEVPQNLSASRPQDRQFILSSKKLLLSDSGFYLCAWSMANTDTQYFGPGTRLTVL.